The next 20 T cell receptor beta chains were all read from a single sample in a study of T cells after yellow fever vaccination. One entry per CDR3 protein results from TCRdb running MiXCR on the 5' RACE reads. The data hold hundreds of thousands of distinct CDR3 sequences, with around a tenth observed a single time. The input for sequencing was PBMCs, taken on the day of the first yellow fever vaccination. The receptor set was obtained from a man in his late teens or twenties who received the YFV17D yellow fever vaccine.

This clonotype was seen more than once but under ten times. This sequence joins TRBV24-1 and TRBJ2-3, with D uncertain. This CDR3 region has 13 residues. Trimming removed 6 bases at V and 2 bases at J, with 8 bases between. From germline, CDR1 is KGHDR and CDR2 SFDVKD. The CDR3 sequence is CATSLEVTDTQYF. CDR3 DNA: TGTGCCACCAGTCTTGAGGTCACAGATACGCAGTATTTT.

The chain carries TRBV7-2 and TRBJ2-7; the D gene is possibly TRBD1 (6 bases). The length of the CDR3 is 14 residues. V was clipped by 4 bases and J by 9 bases, with 19 bases between them. CDR1 SGHTA and CDR2 FQGNSA come from the germline V gene. CDR3 in DNA: TGTGCCAGCAGCTCAACCGACAGGACTCGAGGGCAGTACTTC. This codes for CASSSTDRTRGQYF.

This chain uses TRBV7-9 with TRBJ2-2; D remains ambiguous. Trimming removed 1 base at V and 5 bases at J, with 8 bases between. CDR1 is SEHNR and CDR2 is FQNEAQ in the germline V gene (reference sequence). The CDR3 is made up of 14 amino acids. The CDR3 bases are TGTGCCAGCAGCTTAGTCTCTCGTACCGGGGAGCTGTTTTTT. Protein product: CASSLVSRTGELFF.

The rearrangement uses TRBV12-3 or TRBV12-4 and TRBJ1-2; D is ambiguous. There are 11 residues in the CDR3. V lost 8 bases to trimming and J lost 1 base, with 5 bases between them. As DNA, the CDR3 is TGTGCCAGCCAGAATAACTATGGCTACACCTTC. Translation gives CASQNNYGYTF.

The chain combines TRBV7-2 with TRBJ1-1; D is unclear. Germline assignment: CDR1 SGHTA and CDR2 FQGNSA. V was pared by 4 bases and J by 10 bases, with 16 bases between. The CDR3 covers 13 residues. CDR3 DNA sequence: TGTGCCAGCAGCTCCCCCCAGGATGCGCGAGCTTTCTTT. Translating it yields CASSSPQDARAFF.

This clonotype showed up just a few times. The V and J genes are TRBV19 and TRBJ1-5; D unclear. This CDR3 has 13 residues. Looked up from germline, CDR1 is LNHDA and CDR2 is SQIVND (reference sequence). V was cut by 7 bases and J by 7 bases, with 14 bases left in between. This chain's CDR3 is CASTASSLQPQHF. In nucleotides, the CDR3 is TGTGCCAGTACAGCCAGTTCTCTCCAGCCCCAGCATTTT.

The rearrangement links TRBV10-3 to TRBJ2-1; D is perhaps TRBD1 (5 bases). The CDR3 runs 14 residues. Trimming took off 11 bases at V and 1 base at J, with 15 bases between the two ends. CDR1 ENHRY and CDR2 SYGVKD come from the germline V gene. The CDR3 here is CASQDRQSYNEQFF. The CDR3 nucleotides are TGTGCCTCTCAAGACAGACAGTCCTACAATGAGCAGTTCTTC.

V usage is TRBV14 and J usage is TRBJ2-1; D is perhaps TRBD1 (6 bases). The CDR3 is 13 amino acids. Germline values: CDR1 SGHDN, CDR2 FVKESK. V lost 3 bases and J lost 8, with 11 bases in between. DNA of the CDR3: TGTGCCAGCAGCCAGGGGGCCGGGGATGAGCAGTTCTTC. Translating gives CASSQGAGDEQFF.

The chain couples TRBV4-3 to TRBJ2-1; no clear D gene. CDR1 and CDR2 (germline): LGHNA, YSLEER. This CDR3 has 15 amino acids. V was cut by 6 bases and J by 3 bases, with 15 bases left in between. CDR3 bases: TGCGCCAGCAGTCTTAGGTCCCTAGACTACAATGAGCAGTTCTTC. Its protein product is CASSLRSLDYNEQFF.

This clonotype was seen ten or more times. V is TRBV7-2 and J is TRBJ2-3, with 8 positions matching TRBD2. V lost 7 bases, J lost 2 bases, and 8 bases stayed unmatched. CDR1 and CDR2 (germline): SGHTA, FQGNSA. The length of the CDR3 is 15 residues. This CDR3 is CASIQLADYTDTQYF. In DNA form, the CDR3 reads TGTGCCAGCATCCAACTAGCGGATTACACAGATACGCAGTATTTT.

The chain is built from TRBV19 and TRBJ1-1; D is ambiguous. V lost 5 bases and J lost 4, with 14 bases in between. CDR3 size: 14 residues. Germline-derived CDR1 and CDR2 are LNHDA and SQIVND (reference sequence). The CDR3 coding sequence is TGTGCCAGTAGTCGTCGGTATGAGGGCACTGAAGCTTTCTTT. This encodes CASSRRYEGTEAFF.

The sample holds a few counts of this clonotype. The genes are TRBV15 and TRBJ2-2; D uncertain. V dropped 1 base and J dropped 0 bases, with 9 bases sitting between them. Germline values: CDR1 LNHNV, CDR2 YYDKDF (reference sequence). The CDR3 is 16 residues long. The CDR3 sequence is CATSRGRLPNTGELFF. The CDR3 nucleotides are TGTGCCACCAGCAGAGGCAGGCTACCGAACACCGGGGAGCTGTTTTTT.

The chain combines TRBV20-1 with TRBJ2-5, with a weak D call TRBD2 (7 bases). In germline, CDR1 is DFQATT, CDR2 SNEGSKA (reference sequence). This CDR3 has 14 residues. With 1 base removed from V and 2 bases from J, the gap between germline ends came to 11 bases. The CDR3: CSARVAGAQETQYF. CDR3 nucleotides: TGCAGTGCTAGAGTTGCGGGGGCGCAAGAGACCCAGTACTTC.

The rearrangement uses TRBV5-1 and TRBJ1-5; perhaps TRBD1 as D (5 bases). Germline V gene data show CDR1 as SGHRS and CDR2 as YFSETQ. Trimming left V 1 base short and J 4 bases short, with 30 bases between. The CDR3 is 21 amino acids. CDR3 nucleotide sequence: TGCGCCAGCAGCTTGTCGGGTTGCAAAAGATCCGGGACTTCGGGGAATCAGCCCCAGCATTTT. Encoded protein: CASSLSGCKRSGTSGNQPQHF.

In nucleotides, the CDR3 is TGTGCCAGCGGCCCCTGGGGTAGCAATCAGCCCCAGCATTTT. Its translation is CASGPWGSNQPQHF. The chain uses TRBV7-2 and TRBJ1-5; no clear D gene. Germline loops: CDR1 SGHTA, CDR2 FQGNSA. The CDR3 totals 14 residues. Trimming removed 8 bases from V and 0 bases from J, with 11 bases in between.

The genes are TRBV10-3 and TRBJ2-1, with no clear D. This CDR3 is 13 amino acids long. V lost 3 bases to trimming and J lost 1 base, with 4 bases between them. Germline V gene lookup returns CDR1 ENHRY and CDR2 SYGVKD. The CDR3 loop is CAISDFSYNEQFF. The CDR3 DNA sequence: TGTGCCATCAGTGATTTTTCCTACAATGAGCAGTTCTTC.

This clonotype was picked up a small number of times. The chain combines TRBV7-3 with TRBJ2-7; D is unresolved. Germline V CDR1 and CDR2: SGHTA, FQGTGA. The V end lost 2 bases, the J end lost 0 bases, and 11 bases lay between the germline ends. The CDR3 contains 15 residues. As DNA, the CDR3 is TGTGCCAGCAGCTTATCACCGGCCAGCTCCTACGAGCAGTACTTC. Protein: CASSLSPASSYEQYF.

This clonotype was picked up many times. This chain connects TRBV20-1 to TRBJ2-5; either TRBD1 or TRBD2 may supply D (5 bases each). The CDR3 has 15 amino acids. Between the trimmed V and J ends, which lost 6 bases and 2 bases, there was a span of 19 bases. CDR1 is DFQATT, CDR2 SNEGSKA, per germline (reference sequence). CDR3 residues: CSARKPGARQETQYF. The CDR3 region has the DNA TGCAGTGCACGCAAACCCGGGGCTCGACAAGAGACCCAGTACTTC.

V and J are TRBV7-9 and TRBJ2-6; weak D call: TRBD1 (6 bases). The CDR3 has 15 amino acids. Trimming took 5 bases from V and 4 from J, leaving 12 bases between them. Germline-derived CDR1 and CDR2 are SEHNR and FQNEAQ (reference sequence). Here the CDR3 reads CASSLRTVGANVLTF. The CDR3 DNA is TGTGCCAGCAGCCTACGGACAGTCGGGGCCAACGTCCTGACTTTC. The full variable domain, rest sourced from reference TRBV7-9 and TRBJ2-6, is DTGVSQNPRHKITKRGQNVTFRCDPISEHNRLYWYRQTLGQGPEFLTYFQNEAQLEKSRLLSDRFSAERPKGSFSTLEIQRTEQGDSAMYLCASSLRTVGANVLTFGAGSRLTVL.

The CDR3 loop is CASLLAGTDTQYF. The CDR3 DNA sequence: TGTGCCAGCCTCTTGGCGGGCACAGATACGCAGTATTTT. The chain carries TRBV6-2 or TRBV6-3 and TRBJ2-3; D call uncertain. The germline V and J ends were trimmed by 8 bases and 1 base, with 10 bases remaining between them. Germline V gene lookup returns CDR1 MNHEY and CDR2 SVGEGT. The CDR3 contains 13 residues.